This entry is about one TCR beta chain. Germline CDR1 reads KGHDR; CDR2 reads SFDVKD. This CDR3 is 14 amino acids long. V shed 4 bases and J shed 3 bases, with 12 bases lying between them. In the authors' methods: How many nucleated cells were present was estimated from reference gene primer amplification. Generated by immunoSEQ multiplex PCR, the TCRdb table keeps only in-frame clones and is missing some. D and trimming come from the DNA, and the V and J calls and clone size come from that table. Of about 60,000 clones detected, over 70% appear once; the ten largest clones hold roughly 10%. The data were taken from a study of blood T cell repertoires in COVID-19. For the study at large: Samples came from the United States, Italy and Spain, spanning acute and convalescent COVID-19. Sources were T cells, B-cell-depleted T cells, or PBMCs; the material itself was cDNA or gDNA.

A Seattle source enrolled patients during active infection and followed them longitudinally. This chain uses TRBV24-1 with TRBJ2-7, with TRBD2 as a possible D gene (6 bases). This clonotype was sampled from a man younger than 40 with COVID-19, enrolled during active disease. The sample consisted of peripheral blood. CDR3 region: CATSDIADDYEQYF. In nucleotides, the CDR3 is TGTGCCACCAGTGACATAGCGGACGACTACGAGCAGTACTTC.